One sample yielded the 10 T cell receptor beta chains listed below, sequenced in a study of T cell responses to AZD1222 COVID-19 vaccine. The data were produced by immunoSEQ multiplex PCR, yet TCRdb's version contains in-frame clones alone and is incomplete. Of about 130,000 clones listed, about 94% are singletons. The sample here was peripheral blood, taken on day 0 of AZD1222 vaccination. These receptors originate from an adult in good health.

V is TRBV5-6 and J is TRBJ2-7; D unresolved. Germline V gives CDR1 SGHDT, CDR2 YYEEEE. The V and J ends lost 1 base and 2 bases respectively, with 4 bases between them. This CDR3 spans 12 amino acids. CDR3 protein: CASSLWAYEQYF. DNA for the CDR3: TGTGCCAGCAGCTTGTGGGCCTACGAGCAGTACTTC.

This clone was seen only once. This chain's CDR3 is CATKQSGANVLTF. Here the CDR3 DNA reads TGTGCCACCAAGCAATCCGGGGCCAACGTCCTGACTTTC. The J gene is TRBJ2-6, the V gene TRBV15, with D unresolved. The CDR3 sequence is 13 residues long. Germline CDR1 reads LNHNV; CDR2 reads YYDKDF (reference sequence). V was trimmed by 7 bases and J by 4 bases, leaving 8 bases between them. Full variable domain (missing parts from reference TRBV15 and TRBJ2-6): DAMVIQNPRYQVTQFGKPVTLSCSQTLNHNVMYWYQQKSSQAPKLLFHYYDKDFNNEADTPDNFQSRRPNTSFCFLDIRSPGLGDTAMYLCATKQSGANVLTFGAGSRLTVL.

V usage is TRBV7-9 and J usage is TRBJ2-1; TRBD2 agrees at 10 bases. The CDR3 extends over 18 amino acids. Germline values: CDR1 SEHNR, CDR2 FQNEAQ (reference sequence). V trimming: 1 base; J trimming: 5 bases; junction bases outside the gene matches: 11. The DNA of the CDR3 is TGTGCCAGCAGCTTAGATCTTAGCGGGAGGAGTTTCAACAATGAGCAGTTCTTC. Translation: CASSLDLSGRSFNNEQFF.

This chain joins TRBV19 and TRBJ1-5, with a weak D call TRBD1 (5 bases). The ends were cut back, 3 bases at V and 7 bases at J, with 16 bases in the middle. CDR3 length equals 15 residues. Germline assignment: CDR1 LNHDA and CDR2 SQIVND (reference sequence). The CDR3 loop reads CASSMSLTGRQPQHF. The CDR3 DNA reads TGTGCCAGTAGTATGTCACTCACAGGTAGGCAGCCCCAGCATTTT.

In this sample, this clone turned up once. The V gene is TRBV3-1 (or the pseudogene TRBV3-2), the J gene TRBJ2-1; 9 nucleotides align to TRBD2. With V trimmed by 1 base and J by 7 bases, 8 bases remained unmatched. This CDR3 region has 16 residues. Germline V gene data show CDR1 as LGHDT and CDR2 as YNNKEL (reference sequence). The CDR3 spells CASSQGIAGVGNEQFF. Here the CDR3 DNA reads TGTGCCAGCAGCCAAGGGATAGCGGGAGTCGGAAATGAGCAGTTCTTC.

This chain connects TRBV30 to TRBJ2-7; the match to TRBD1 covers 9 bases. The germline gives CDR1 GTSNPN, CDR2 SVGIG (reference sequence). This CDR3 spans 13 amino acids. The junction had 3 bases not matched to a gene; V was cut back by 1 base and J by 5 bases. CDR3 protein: CAWSGDRVHEQYF. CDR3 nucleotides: TGTGCCTGGAGTGGGGACAGGGTACACGAGCAGTACTTC.

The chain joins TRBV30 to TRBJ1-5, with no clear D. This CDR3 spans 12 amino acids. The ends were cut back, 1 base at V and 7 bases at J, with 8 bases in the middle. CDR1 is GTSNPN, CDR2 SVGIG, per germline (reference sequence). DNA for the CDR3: TGTGCCTGGAGTGGACTCGGGCAGCCCCAGCATTTT. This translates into CAWSGLGQPQHF. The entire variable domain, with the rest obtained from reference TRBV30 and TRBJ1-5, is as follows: SQTIHQWPATLVQPVGSPLSLECTVEGTSNPNLYWYRQAAGRGLQLLFYSVGIGQISSEVPQNLSASRPQDRQFILSSKKLLLSDSGFYLCAWSGLGQPQHFGDGTRLSIL.

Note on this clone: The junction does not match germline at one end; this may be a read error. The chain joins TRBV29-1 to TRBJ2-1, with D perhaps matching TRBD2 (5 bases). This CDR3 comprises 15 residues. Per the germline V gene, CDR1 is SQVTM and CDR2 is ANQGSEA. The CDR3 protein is CSVEDRSGSYNGQFF. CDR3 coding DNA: TGCAGCGTTGAAGATCGCAGCGGCTCCTACAATGGGCAGTTCTTC.

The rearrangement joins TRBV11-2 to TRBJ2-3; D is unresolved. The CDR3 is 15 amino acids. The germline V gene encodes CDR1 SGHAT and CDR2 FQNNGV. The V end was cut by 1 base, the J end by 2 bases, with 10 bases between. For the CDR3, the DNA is TGTGCCAGCAGCTTAGTCATCTCCCCCACAGATACGCAGTATTTT. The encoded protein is CASSLVISPTDTQYF.

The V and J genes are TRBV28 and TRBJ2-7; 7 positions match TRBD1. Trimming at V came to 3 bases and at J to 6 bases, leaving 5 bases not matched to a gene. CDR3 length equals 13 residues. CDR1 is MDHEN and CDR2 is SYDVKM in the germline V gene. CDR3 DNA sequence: TGTGCCAGCAGTTTTGGGACAGCCGGCGAGCAGTACTTC. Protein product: CASSFGTAGEQYF.